This TCR beta chain derives from a study of blood T cell repertoires in COVID-19. Clones were sequenced by immunoSEQ multiplex PCR, and TCRdb holds only the in-frame ones, with some missing. The repertoire consists of roughly 260,000 clones, with about 93% occurring once and the leading ten covering under 2.5%. This clone was observed a few times. Germline CDR1 MDHEN, CDR2 SYDVKM. The CDR3 has 16 residues. Unmatched junction bases numbered 11, after V lost 7 bases and J lost 3 bases. The sequencing input was PBMCs or T cells enriched from blood (not recorded which). V and J are TRBV28 and TRBJ1-5; 8 bases fit TRBD1. The receptor's source is a woman in her late teens or twenties who had recovered from COVID-19. The CDR3 DNA reads TGTGCCAGCACTTACTCCGGGACAGGCTACAATCAGCCCCAGCATTTT. Its translation: CASTYSGTGYNQPQHF.